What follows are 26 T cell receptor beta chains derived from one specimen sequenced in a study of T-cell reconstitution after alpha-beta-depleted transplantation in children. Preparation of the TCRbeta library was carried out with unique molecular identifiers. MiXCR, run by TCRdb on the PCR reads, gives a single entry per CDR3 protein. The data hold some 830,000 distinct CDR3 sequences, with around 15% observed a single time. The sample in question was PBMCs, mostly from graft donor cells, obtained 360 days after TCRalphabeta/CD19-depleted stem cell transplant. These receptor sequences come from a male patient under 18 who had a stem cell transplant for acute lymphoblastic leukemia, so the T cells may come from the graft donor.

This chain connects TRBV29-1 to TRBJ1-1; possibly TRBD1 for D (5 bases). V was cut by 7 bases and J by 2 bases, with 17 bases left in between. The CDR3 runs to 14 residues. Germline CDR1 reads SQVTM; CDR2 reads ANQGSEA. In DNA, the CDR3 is TGCAGCGCGGCCCGCCTCAGGGCCAACACTGAAGCTTTCTTT. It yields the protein CSAARLRANTEAFF.

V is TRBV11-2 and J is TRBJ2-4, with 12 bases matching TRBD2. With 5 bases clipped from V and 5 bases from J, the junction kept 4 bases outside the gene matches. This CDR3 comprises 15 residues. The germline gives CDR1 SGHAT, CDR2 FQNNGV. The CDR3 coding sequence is TGTGCCAGCAGCCGACTAGCGGGAGTGCAAAACATTCAGTACTTC. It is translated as CASSRLAGVQNIQYF.

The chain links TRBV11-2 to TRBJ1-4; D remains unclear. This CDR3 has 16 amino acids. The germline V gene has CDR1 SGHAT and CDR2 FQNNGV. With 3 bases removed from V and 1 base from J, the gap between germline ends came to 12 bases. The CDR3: CASSLGSALTNEKLFF. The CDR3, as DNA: TGTGCCAGCAGCTTGGGCTCGGCCCTAACTAATGAAAAACTGTTTTTT.

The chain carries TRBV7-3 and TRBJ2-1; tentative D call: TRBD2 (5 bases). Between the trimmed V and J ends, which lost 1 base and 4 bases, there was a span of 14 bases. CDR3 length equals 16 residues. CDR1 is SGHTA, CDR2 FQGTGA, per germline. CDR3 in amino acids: CASSLIYLAAYNEQFF. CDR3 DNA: TGTGCCAGCAGCTTAATTTATCTAGCAGCATACAATGAGCAGTTCTTC.

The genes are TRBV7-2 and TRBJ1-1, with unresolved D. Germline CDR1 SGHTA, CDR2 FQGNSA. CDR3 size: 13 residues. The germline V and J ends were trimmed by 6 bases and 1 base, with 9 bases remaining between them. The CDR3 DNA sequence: TGTGCCAGCAGGTCCGTGACGAACACTGAAGCTTTCTTT. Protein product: CASRSVTNTEAFF. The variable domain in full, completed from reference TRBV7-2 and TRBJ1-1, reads GAGVSQSPSNKVTEKGKDVELRCDPISGHTALYWYRQSLGQGLEFLIYFQGNSAPDKSGLPSDRFSAERTGGSVSTLTIQRTQQEDSAVYLCASRSVTNTEAFFGQGTRLTVV.

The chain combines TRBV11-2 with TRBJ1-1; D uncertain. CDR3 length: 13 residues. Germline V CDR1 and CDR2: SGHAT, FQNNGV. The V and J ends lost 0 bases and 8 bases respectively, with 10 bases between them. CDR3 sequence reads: CASSLDPAQEAFF. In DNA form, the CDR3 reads TGTGCCAGCAGCTTAGACCCCGCACAAGAAGCTTTCTTT.

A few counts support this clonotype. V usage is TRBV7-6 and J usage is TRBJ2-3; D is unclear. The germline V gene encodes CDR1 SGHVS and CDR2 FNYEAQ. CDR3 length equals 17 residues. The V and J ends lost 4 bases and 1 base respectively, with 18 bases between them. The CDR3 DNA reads TGTGCCAGCAGCTCCTCCTTTTCCAGCGTAGGCACAGATACGCAGTATTTT. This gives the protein CASSSSFSSVGTDTQYF.

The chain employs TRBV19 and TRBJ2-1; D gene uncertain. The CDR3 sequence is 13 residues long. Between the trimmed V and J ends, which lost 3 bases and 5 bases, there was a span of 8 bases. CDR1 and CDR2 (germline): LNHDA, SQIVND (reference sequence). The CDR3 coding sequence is TGTGCCAGTAGTATCGGAACCCACAATGAGCAGTTCTTC. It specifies CASSIGTHNEQFF. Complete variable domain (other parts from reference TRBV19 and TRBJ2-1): DGGITQSPKYLFRKEGQNVTLSCEQNLNHDAMYWYRQDPGQGLRLIYYSQIVNDFQKGDIAEGYSVSREKKESFPLTVTSAQKNPTAFYLCASSIGTHNEQFFGPGTRLTVL.

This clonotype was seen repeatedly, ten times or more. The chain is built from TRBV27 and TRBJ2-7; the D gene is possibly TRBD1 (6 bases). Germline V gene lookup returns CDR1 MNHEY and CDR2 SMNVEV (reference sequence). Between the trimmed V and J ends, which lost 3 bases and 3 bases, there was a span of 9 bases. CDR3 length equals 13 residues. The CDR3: CASSFARGYEQYF. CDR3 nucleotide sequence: TGTGCCAGCAGTTTCGCCAGGGGCTACGAGCAGTACTTC.

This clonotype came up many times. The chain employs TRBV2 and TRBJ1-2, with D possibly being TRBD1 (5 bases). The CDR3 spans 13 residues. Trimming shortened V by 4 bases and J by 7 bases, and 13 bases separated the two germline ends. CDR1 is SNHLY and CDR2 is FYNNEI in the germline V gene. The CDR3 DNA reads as TGTGCCAGCAGTGGTCCGGGGGGTAGTGGCTACACCTTC. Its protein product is CASSGPGGSGYTF.

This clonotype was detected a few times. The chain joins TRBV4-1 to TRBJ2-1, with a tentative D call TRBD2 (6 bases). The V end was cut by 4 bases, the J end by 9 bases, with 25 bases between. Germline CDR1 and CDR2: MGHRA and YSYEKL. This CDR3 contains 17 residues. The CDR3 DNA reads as TGCGCCAGCAGCCGGGAGCCGGGACTCAACGGCCATGGTGAGCAGTTCTTC. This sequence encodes CASSREPGLNGHGEQFF.

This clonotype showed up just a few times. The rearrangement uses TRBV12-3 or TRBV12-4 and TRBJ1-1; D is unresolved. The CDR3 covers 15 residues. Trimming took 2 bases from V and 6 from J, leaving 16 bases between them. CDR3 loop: CASSLILGSGAEAFF. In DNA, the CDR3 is TGTGCCAGCAGTTTAATCCTGGGGTCGGGCGCTGAAGCTTTCTTT.

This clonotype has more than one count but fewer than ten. The CDR3 region is CASSLASGPHYNEQFF. The DNA for the CDR3 is TGTGCCAGCAGTTTAGCGTCGGGACCACACTACAATGAGCAGTTCTTC. The chain employs TRBV12-3 or TRBV12-4 and TRBJ2-1; possibly TRBD1 or TRBD2 for D (5 bases each). Trimming took off 0 bases at V and 3 bases at J, with 12 bases between the two ends. The CDR3 consists of 16 residues.

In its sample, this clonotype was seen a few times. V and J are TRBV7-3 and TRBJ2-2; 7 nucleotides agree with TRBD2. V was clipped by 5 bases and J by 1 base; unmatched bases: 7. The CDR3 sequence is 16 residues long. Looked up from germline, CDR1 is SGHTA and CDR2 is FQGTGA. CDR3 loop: CASSPRLAVNTGELFF. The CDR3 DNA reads TGTGCCAGCAGCCCCCGGCTAGCGGTGAACACCGGGGAGCTGTTTTTT.

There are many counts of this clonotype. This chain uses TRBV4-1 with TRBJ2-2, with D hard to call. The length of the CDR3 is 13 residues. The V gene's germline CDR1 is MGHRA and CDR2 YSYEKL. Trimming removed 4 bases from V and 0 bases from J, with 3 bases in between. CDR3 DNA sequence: TGCGCCAGCAGCCCGACGAACACCGGGGAGCTGTTTTTT. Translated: CASSPTNTGELFF.

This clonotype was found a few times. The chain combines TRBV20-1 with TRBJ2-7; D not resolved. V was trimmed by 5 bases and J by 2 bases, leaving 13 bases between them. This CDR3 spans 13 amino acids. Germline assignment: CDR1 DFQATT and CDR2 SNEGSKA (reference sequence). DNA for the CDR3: TGCAGTGCTGATGACTCTCCCCCCTACGAGCAGTACTTC. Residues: CSADDSPPYEQYF.

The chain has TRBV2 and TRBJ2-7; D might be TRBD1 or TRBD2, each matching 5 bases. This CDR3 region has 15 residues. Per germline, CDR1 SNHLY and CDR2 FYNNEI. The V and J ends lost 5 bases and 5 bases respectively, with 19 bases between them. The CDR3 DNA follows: TGTGCCAGCAGTCGTTCGAGAGGGGCGCAGAACGAGCAGTACTTC. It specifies CASSRSRGAQNEQYF.

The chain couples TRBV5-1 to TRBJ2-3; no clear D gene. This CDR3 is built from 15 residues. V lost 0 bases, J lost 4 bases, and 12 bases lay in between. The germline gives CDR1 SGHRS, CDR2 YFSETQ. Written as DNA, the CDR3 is TGCGCCAGCAGCTTGGAAGAAAGGGCGCCAGATACGCAGTATTTT. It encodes CASSLEERAPDTQYF.

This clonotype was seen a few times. CDR3 sequence reads: CASSEDPGTVHYNEQFF. The CDR3 DNA is TGTGCCAGCAGTGAAGATCCCGGGACAGTCCACTACAATGAGCAGTTCTTC. The chain is built from TRBV6-1 and TRBJ2-1, with 7 bases lining up with TRBD1. V dropped 1 base and J dropped 3; count of bases not matched to a gene: 9. Looked up from germline, CDR1 is MNHNS and CDR2 is SASEGT. This CDR3 has 17 amino acids.

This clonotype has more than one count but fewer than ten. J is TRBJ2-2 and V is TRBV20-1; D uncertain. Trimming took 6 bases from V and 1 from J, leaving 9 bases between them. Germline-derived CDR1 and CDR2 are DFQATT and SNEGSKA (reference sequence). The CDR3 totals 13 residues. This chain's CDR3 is CSAAEMNTGELFF. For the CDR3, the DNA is TGCAGTGCGGCCGAGATGAACACCGGGGAGCTGTTTTTT.

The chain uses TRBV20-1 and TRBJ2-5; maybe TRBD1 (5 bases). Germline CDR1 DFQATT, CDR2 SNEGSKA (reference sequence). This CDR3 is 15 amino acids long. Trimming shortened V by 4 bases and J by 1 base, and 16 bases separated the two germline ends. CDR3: CSANPLTEPQETQYF. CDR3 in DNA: TGCAGTGCTAACCCCCTGACAGAGCCCCAAGAGACCCAGTACTTC.

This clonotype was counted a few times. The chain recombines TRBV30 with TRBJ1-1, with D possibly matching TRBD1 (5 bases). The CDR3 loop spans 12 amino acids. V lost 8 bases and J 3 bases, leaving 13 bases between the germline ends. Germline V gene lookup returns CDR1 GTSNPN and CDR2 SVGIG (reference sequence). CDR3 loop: CAMGRLYTEAFF. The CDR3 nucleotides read TGTGCCATGGGACGGCTGTACACTGAAGCTTTCTTT.

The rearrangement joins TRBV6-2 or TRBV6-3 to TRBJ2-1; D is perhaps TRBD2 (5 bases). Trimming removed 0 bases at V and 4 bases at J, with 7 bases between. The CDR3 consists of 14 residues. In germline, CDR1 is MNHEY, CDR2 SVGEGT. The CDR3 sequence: CASSYSTGYNEQFF. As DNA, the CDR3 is TGTGCCAGCAGTTACTCTACGGGGTACAATGAGCAGTTCTTC.

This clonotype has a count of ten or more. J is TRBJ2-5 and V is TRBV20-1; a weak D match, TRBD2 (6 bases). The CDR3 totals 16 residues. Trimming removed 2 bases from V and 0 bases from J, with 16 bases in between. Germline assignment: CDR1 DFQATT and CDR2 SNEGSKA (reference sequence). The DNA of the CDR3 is TGCAGTGCTAGAAGCTCCTACAGGACTAACCAAGAGACCCAGTACTTC. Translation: CSARSSYRTNQETQYF.

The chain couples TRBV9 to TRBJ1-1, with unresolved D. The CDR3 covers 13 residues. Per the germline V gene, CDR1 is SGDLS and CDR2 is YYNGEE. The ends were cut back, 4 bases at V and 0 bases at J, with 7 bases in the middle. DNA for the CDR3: TGTGCCAGCAGCTTCTATATGAACACTGAAGCTTTCTTT. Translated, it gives CASSFYMNTEAFF.

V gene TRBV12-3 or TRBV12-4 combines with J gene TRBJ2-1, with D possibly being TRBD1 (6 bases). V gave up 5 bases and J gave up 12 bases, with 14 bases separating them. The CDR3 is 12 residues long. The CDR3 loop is CASSLTGFGQFF. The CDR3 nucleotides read TGTGCCAGCAGTCTTACAGGGTTCGGGCAGTTCTTC.